These 21 T cell receptor beta chains share one sample of origin, sequenced in a study of T cell changes during pregnancy in multiple sclerosis. The method was immunoSEQ multiplex PCR; TCRdb's version includes in-frame clones alone and lacks a portion of them. Among 40,000 to 60,000 clones listed, approximately 94% were seen once. Material: CD8+ T cells from peripheral blood mononuclear cells, obtained before pregnancy. These receptors all stem from a female donor with multiple sclerosis, enrolled in a pregnancy study.

DNA for the CDR3: TGTGCCACCAGCAGTCCCCCCATTCACACTGAAGCTTTCTTT. It yields the protein CATSSPPIHTEAFF. The chain uses TRBV15 and TRBJ1-1; D gene ambiguous. The CDR3 extends over 14 amino acids. V dropped 3 bases and J dropped 3 bases, with 11 bases sitting between them. CDR1 and CDR2 from the germline V gene are LNHNV and YYDKDF (reference sequence). Supplemented by reference TRBV15 and TRBJ1-1, the full variable domain reads DAMVIQNPRYQVTQFGKPVTLSCSQTLNHNVMYWYQQKSSQAPKLLFHYYDKDFNNEADTPDNFQSRRPNTSFCFLDIRSPGLGDTAMYLCATSSPPIHTEAFFGQGTRLTVV.

This CDR3 is CASSPLAGAHEQYF. The CDR3 region has the DNA TGTGCCAGCAGCCCCCTAGCGGGAGCTCACGAGCAGTACTTC. This sequence joins TRBV27 and TRBJ2-7, with 10 bases lining up with TRBD2. This CDR3 has 14 amino acids. The V and J ends lost 6 bases and 5 bases, in that order; junction bases with no gene match: 7. Per germline, CDR1 MNHEY and CDR2 SMNVEV (reference sequence).

The genes are TRBV5-1 and TRBJ1-1; D remains unclear. The CDR3 spans 14 residues. The V gene lost 5 bases and the J gene lost 1 base, with 12 bases spanning the gap. From germline, CDR1 is SGHRS and CDR2 YFSETQ. CDR3 sequence: CASRSPGSNTEAFF. The CDR3 coding sequence is TGCGCCAGCAGGTCGCCGGGGTCGAACACTGAAGCTTTCTTT.

As DNA, the CDR3 is TGCGCCAGCAGCCTCCGGTCCCCAGGGACCTACAATGAGCAGTTCTTC. This gives the protein CASSLRSPGTYNEQFF. The gene calls are TRBV4-1 and TRBJ2-1; perhaps TRBD1 as D (5 bases). Trimming took 4 bases from V and 2 from J, leaving 15 bases between them. Germline V gene lookup returns CDR1 MGHRA and CDR2 YSYEKL. The CDR3 length is 16 residues.

This sequence joins TRBV18 and TRBJ1-1, with D perhaps matching TRBD1 (5 bases). Trimming left V 6 bases short and J 3 bases short, with 20 bases between. CDR1 and CDR2 (germline): KGHSH, LQKENI. The CDR3 loop spans 16 amino acids. The CDR3 spells CASSHPLDKSDTEAFF. The DNA of the CDR3 is TGTGCCAGCTCCCATCCGTTGGACAAATCGGACACTGAAGCTTTCTTT.

The rearrangement uses TRBV28 and TRBJ1-5; D is unresolved. CDR1 is MDHEN, CDR2 SYDVKM, per germline. The CDR3 runs 15 residues. The V gene lost 3 bases and the J gene lost 2 bases, with 11 bases spanning the gap. The DNA of the CDR3 is TGTGCCAGCAGTTTCCGCCCGGGAGGCAATCAGCCCCAGCATTTT. Its translation is CASSFRPGGNQPQHF.

This chain joins TRBV5-1 and TRBJ2-7; D is ambiguous. From germline, CDR1 is SGHRS and CDR2 YFSETQ. The germline V and J ends were trimmed by 0 bases and 2 bases, with 6 bases remaining between them. The CDR3 spans 13 residues. CDR3 DNA: TGCGCCAGCAGCTTGGGAAGCACCTACGAGCAGTACTTC. The encoded protein is CASSLGSTYEQYF.

The gene calls are TRBV29-1 and TRBJ2-1; the D is unclear. The CDR3 sequence is 9 residues long. Trimming took 7 bases from V and 5 from J, leaving 3 bases between them. Germline V gives CDR1 SQVTM, CDR2 ANQGSEA. The CDR3 DNA reads as TGCAGCGGAGACAATGAGCAGTTCTTC. It translates to CSGDNEQFF.

The rearrangement links TRBV29-1 to TRBJ2-2, with 8 bases identical to TRBD1. The V and J ends lost 6 bases and 6 bases, in that order; junction bases with no gene match: 9. Germline values: CDR1 SQVTM, CDR2 ANQGSEA. This CDR3 comprises 14 residues. The CDR3 is CSVLAQGAPGELFF. In nucleotides, the CDR3 is TGCAGCGTCCTGGCGCAGGGGGCTCCCGGGGAGCTGTTTTTT.

The chain employs TRBV7-2 and TRBJ2-7; 7 bases are a match to TRBD1. This CDR3 has 15 residues. Germline V lookup: CDR1 SGHTA, CDR2 FQGNSA. J was trimmed by 1 base and V by 3 bases; bases with no gene match: 6. CDR3 in DNA: TGTGCCAGCAGCTTTGGGACAGTTAGATCCTACGAGCAGTACTTC. Translating it yields CASSFGTVRSYEQYF.

The CDR3 region has the DNA TGCGCCAGCAGCCTCCTAGGGACCCAGTACTTC. This encodes CASSLLGTQYF. The chain has TRBV5-1 and TRBJ2-5; D unclear. The CDR3 loop spans 11 amino acids. Deletions cut 4 bases from V and 7 bases from J, with 8 bases between. Per the germline V gene, CDR1 is SGHRS and CDR2 is YFSETQ.

This chain connects TRBV27 to TRBJ2-7, with 11 nucleotides matching TRBD1. The CDR3 loop spans 15 amino acids. V shed 5 bases and J 6 bases; nucleotides not matched to a gene: 9. Germline lookup yields CDR1 MNHEY and CDR2 SMNVEV (reference sequence). Here the CDR3 DNA reads TGTGCCAGCAGTATGGGGACAGGGGGTTTCTCCGAGCAGTACTTC. Residues: CASSMGTGGFSEQYF.

This sequence joins TRBV27 and TRBJ2-7; tentative D call: TRBD1 (6 bases). The CDR3 is 14 residues long. V lost 5 bases to trimming and J lost 1 base, with 12 bases between them. Germline V gives CDR1 MNHEY, CDR2 SMNVEV (reference sequence). CDR3 loop: CASSPQTGSYEQYF. CDR3 bases: TGTGCCAGCAGTCCCCAGACAGGTTCCTACGAGCAGTACTTC.

The chain joins TRBV7-9 to TRBJ2-1, with a tentative D call TRBD1 (6 bases). The ends were cut back, 5 bases at V and 5 bases at J, with 10 bases in the middle. The CDR3 totals 13 residues. CDR1 and CDR2 from the germline V gene are SEHNR and FQNEAQ (reference sequence). The CDR3, as DNA: TGTGCCAGCAGCCCCAGGGGAGACAATGAGCAGTTCTTC. Protein sequence: CASSPRGDNEQFF.

This rearrangement joins TRBV19 to TRBJ1-4; D not resolved. V was pared by 9 bases and J by 5 bases, with 13 bases between. The CDR3 is 13 residues long. Germline-derived CDR1 and CDR2 are LNHDA and SQIVND (reference sequence). In DNA form, the CDR3 reads TGTGCCAGCGGCCCGGAGGGAAATGAAAAACTGTTTTTT. The encoded protein is CASGPEGNEKLFF.

The chain uses TRBV19 and TRBJ1-1, with 9 bases matching TRBD1. The CDR3 extends over 15 amino acids. Trimming took 5 bases from V and 6 from J; bases not matched to a gene: 10. From germline, CDR1 is LNHDA and CDR2 SQIVND (reference sequence). The CDR3, as DNA: TGTGCCAGTAGTCTTGGGGGCAGGACAGGGGCTGAAGCTTTCTTT. It translates to CASSLGGRTGAEAFF.

This chain uses TRBV29-1 with TRBJ2-3, with D perhaps matching TRBD1 (5 bases). The germline CDR1 and CDR2 sequences are SQVTM and ANQGSEA. The ends were cut back, 3 bases at V and 4 bases at J, with 11 bases in the middle. This CDR3 contains 13 residues. The CDR3 spells CSVDPGFADTQYF. As DNA, the CDR3 is TGCAGCGTTGATCCAGGGTTCGCAGATACGCAGTATTTT.

This clone was seen a single time. V gene TRBV9 combines with J gene TRBJ2-1; D is uncertain. The V gene lost 3 bases and the J gene lost 2 bases, with 6 bases spanning the gap. The CDR3 sequence is 13 residues long. Looked up from germline, CDR1 is SGDLS and CDR2 is YYNGEE. CDR3 protein: CASSETTYNEQFF. The DNA for the CDR3 is TGTGCCAGCAGCGAGACAACCTACAATGAGCAGTTCTTC.

The chain is built from TRBV7-9 and TRBJ2-7; D is undetermined. Germline V gene sequence: CDR1 SEHNR, CDR2 FQNEAQ (reference sequence). Between the trimmed V and J ends, which lost 7 bases and 0 bases, there was a span of 10 bases. CDR3 size: 13 residues. The CDR3 loop reads CASNSLPSYEQYF. The CDR3 DNA reads as TGTGCCAGCAACTCGCTACCCTCCTACGAGCAGTACTTC.

The chain has TRBV6-1 and TRBJ1-5; 9 nucleotides agree with TRBD1. Germline V gives CDR1 MNHNS, CDR2 SASEGT. Trimming cost V 0 bases and J 1 base; bases outside gene matches: 7. CDR3 length equals 18 residues. CDR3 sequence (DNA): TGTGCCAGCAGTGAAGCCCTATCGGACAGGGGAAGCAATCAGCCCCAGCATTTT. It translates to CASSEALSDRGSNQPQHF.

This chain links TRBV6-1 with TRBJ2-2; 7 nucleotides match TRBD2. J was trimmed by 3 bases and V by 4 bases; bases with no gene match: 5. Germline lookup yields CDR1 MNHNS and CDR2 SASEGT. The CDR3 is made up of 15 amino acids. As DNA, the CDR3 is TGTGCCAGCAGTGCCGGGGGGATGCACACCGGGGAGCTGTTTTTT. This encodes CASSAGGMHTGELFF.